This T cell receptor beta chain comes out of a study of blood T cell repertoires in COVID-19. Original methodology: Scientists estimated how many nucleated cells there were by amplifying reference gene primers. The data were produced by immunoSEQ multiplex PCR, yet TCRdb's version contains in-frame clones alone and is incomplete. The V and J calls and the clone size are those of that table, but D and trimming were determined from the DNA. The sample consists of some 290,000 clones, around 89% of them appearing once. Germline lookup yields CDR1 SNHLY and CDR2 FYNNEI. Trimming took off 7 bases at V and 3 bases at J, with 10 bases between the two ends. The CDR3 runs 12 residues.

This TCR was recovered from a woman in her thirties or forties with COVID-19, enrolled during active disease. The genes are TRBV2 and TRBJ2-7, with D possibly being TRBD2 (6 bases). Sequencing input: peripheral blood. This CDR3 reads CASIGGVYEQYF. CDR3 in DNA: TGTGCCAGCATAGGAGGGGTCTACGAGCAGTACTTC.